Listed below are T cell receptor beta chains from one sample, sequenced in a study of read filtering for tumor transcriptome and immune sequencing. One entry per CDR3 protein results from TCRdb running MiXCR on the reads. The sample lists tens of thousands of distinct CDR3 sequences; around 13% were seen once. Sequencing was performed on a population of CD138-negative cells sorted from bone marrow. The source of these receptors is a donor aged 40 or older with multiple myeloma. Both conserved end residues are part of each CDR3. Fields, in order: V gene, clone size, J gene, D gene, CDR3 protein, CDR3 DNA. The D gene is left open where the match is weak. A row's size may be missing; if present it is once, few, many or a size class.

V gene: TRBV29-1; clone size: many; J gene: TRBJ2-3; D gene: NA; CDR3 protein: CSDIRQANPDTQYF; CDR3 DNA: TGCAGCGATATACGACAGGCCAATCCAGATACGCAGTATTTT
V gene: TRBV29-1; clone size: medium-sized; J gene: TRBJ2-1; D gene: NA; CDR3 protein: CSAGTPYNEQFF; CDR3 DNA: TGCAGCGCCGGGACACCCTACAATGAGCAGTTCTTC
V gene: TRBV20-1; clone size: NA; J gene: TRBJ2-6; D gene: NA; CDR3 protein: CSTTSSSRGFSGANVLTF; CDR3 DNA: TGCAGCACTACTAGCTCAAGTCGGGGCTTCTCTGGGGCCAACGTCCTGACTTTC
V gene: TRBV11-1; clone size: many; J gene: TRBJ2-5; D gene: NA; CDR3 protein: CASSFYADSQETQYF; CDR3 DNA: TGTGCCAGCAGCTTTTACGCGGACAGCCAAGAGACCCAGTACTTC
V gene: TRBV19; clone size: many; J gene: TRBJ2-1; D gene: TRBD2; CDR3 protein: CASSTYRTSTDEQFF; CDR3 DNA: TGTGCCAGTAGTACCTACCGGACTAGCACTGATGAGCAGTTCTTC
V gene: TRBV19; clone size: NA; J gene: TRBJ2-2; D gene: NA; CDR3 protein: CASSPAGANVGELFF; CDR3 DNA: TGTGCCAGTAGTCCGGCAGGTGCTAATGTCGGGGAGCTGTTTTTT
V gene: TRBV5-1; clone size: many; J gene: TRBJ2-7; D gene: TRBD1; CDR3 protein: CASSRTGAEQYF; CDR3 DNA: TGCGCCAGCAGCCGGACAGGGGCCGAGCAGTACTTC
V gene: TRBV28; clone size: many; J gene: TRBJ2-3; D gene: TRBD2; CDR3 protein: CASSFVGRGGDTQYF; CDR3 DNA: TGTGCCAGCAGTTTCGTCGGGAGGGGGGGAGATACGCAGTATTTT
V gene: TRBV29-1; clone size: many; J gene: TRBJ2-7; D gene: TRBD2; CDR3 protein: CSVVTSGSVAEQYF; CDR3 DNA: TGCAGCGTCGTGACTAGCGGGAGTGTTGCCGAGCAGTACTTC
V gene: TRBV5-1; clone size: many; J gene: TRBJ2-5; D gene: NA; CDR3 protein: CASSLAGTAETQYF; CDR3 DNA: TGCGCCAGCAGCTTGGCCGGGACGGCAGAGACCCAGTACTTC
V gene: TRBV5-1; clone size: many; J gene: TRBJ1-1; D gene: NA; CDR3 protein: CASRGGTGLNTEAFF; CDR3 DNA: TGCGCCAGCAGAGGAGGGACGGGACTGAACACTGAAGCTTTCTTT
V gene: TRBV28; clone size: many; J gene: TRBJ2-7; D gene: TRBD1; CDR3 protein: CASSQSGTGSYEQYF; CDR3 DNA: TGTGCCAGCAGCCAATCCGGGACAGGTTCCTACGAGCAGTACTTC
V gene: TRBV6-5; clone size: NA; J gene: TRBJ1-1; D gene: NA; CDR3 protein: CASPRRKNTEAFF; CDR3 DNA: TGTGCCAGCCCTAGACGGAAGAACACTGAAGCTTTCTTT
V gene: TRBV29-1; clone size: NA; J gene: TRBJ1-1; D gene: TRBD1; CDR3 protein: CSVEIDRATTDAFF; CDR3 DNA: TGCAGTGTTGAGATTGACAGGGCTACCACTGACGCTTTCTTT
V gene: TRBV11-2; clone size: many; J gene: TRBJ2-1; D gene: TRBD2; CDR3 protein: CASSLLRSTSGTYNEQFF; CDR3 DNA: TGTGCCAGCAGCTTATTGCGGAGCACTAGCGGGACATACAATGAGCAGTTCTTC
V gene: TRBV20-1; clone size: many; J gene: TRBJ2-5; D gene: NA; CDR3 protein: CSARGLRVPQETQYF; CDR3 DNA: TGCAGTGCTAGAGGTCTGCGGGTGCCTCAAGAGACCCAGTACTTC
V gene: TRBV7-9; clone size: few; J gene: TRBJ2-1; D gene: TRBD2; CDR3 protein: CASSGLSGRALSPAYNEQFF; CDR3 DNA: TGTGCCAGCAGCGGTTTGAGCGGGAGGGCCCTGTCGCCAGCCTACAATGAGCAGTTCTTC
V gene: TRBV20-1; clone size: many; J gene: TRBJ2-1; D gene: TRBD2; CDR3 protein: CSAPGLAGGSNEQFF; CDR3 DNA: TGCAGTGCTCCAGGACTAGCGGGAGGAAGCAATGAGCAGTTCTTC
V gene: TRBV28; clone size: many; J gene: TRBJ1-5; D gene: TRBD1; CDR3 protein: CASSSRTGKRDQLQHF; CDR3 DNA: TGTGCCAGCAGTTCCCGGACAGGGAAAAGAGATCAGCTCCAGCATTTT
V gene: TRBV20-1; clone size: NA; J gene: TRBJ2-7; D gene: TRBD1; CDR3 protein: CSARDRTGANYEQYF; CDR3 DNA: TGCAGTGCTAGAGACCGGACAGGGGCCAACTACGAGCAGTACTTC
V gene: TRBV19; clone size: many; J gene: TRBJ2-7; D gene: NA; CDR3 protein: CASSKTGADRVYYEQYF; CDR3 DNA: TGTGCCAGTAGTAAAACTGGGGCCGACCGGGTCTACTACGAGCAGTACTTC
V gene: TRBV7-9; clone size: many; J gene: TRBJ1-1; D gene: NA; CDR3 protein: CASSLVGSFMNTEAFF; CDR3 DNA: TGTGCCAGCAGCTTAGTAGGGTCCTTTATGAACACTGAAGCTTTCTTT
V gene: TRBV5-1; clone size: many; J gene: TRBJ2-5; D gene: NA; CDR3 protein: CASSLGQPEETQYF; CDR3 DNA: TGCGCCAGCAGCTTGGGACAGCCCGAGGAGACCCAGTACTTC
V gene: TRBV13; clone size: many; J gene: TRBJ1-2; D gene: TRBD1; CDR3 protein: CASSLGARGRSYGYTF; CDR3 DNA: TGTGCCAGCAGCTTAGGGGCCAGGGGGCGCAGCTATGGCTACACCTTC
V gene: TRBV29-1; clone size: many; J gene: TRBJ2-3; D gene: NA; CDR3 protein: CSVEGGQGGNTDTQYF; CDR3 DNA: TGCAGCGTTGAAGGCGGGCAGGGGGGAAACACAGATACGCAGTATTTT
V gene: TRBV5-6; clone size: NA; J gene: TRBJ2-3; D gene: NA; CDR3 protein: CASSLALGRGGDTQYF; CDR3 DNA: TGTGCCAGCAGCTTGGCCCTGGGCAGGGGTGGAGATACGCAGTATTTT
V gene: TRBV27; clone size: many; J gene: TRBJ1-4; D gene: TRBD1; CDR3 protein: CASSRQGEEKLFF; CDR3 DNA: TGTGCCAGCAGCCGACAGGGTGAGGAAAAACTGTTTTTT
V gene: TRBV18; clone size: NA; J gene: TRBJ2-7; D gene: TRBD2; CDR3 protein: CASSPGGLAGDEQYF; CDR3 DNA: TGTGCCAGCTCACCCGGGGGACTAGCGGGAGACGAGCAGTACTTC
V gene: TRBV7-9; clone size: many; J gene: TRBJ2-7; D gene: NA; CDR3 protein: CASSLGGAGLSYEQYF; CDR3 DNA: TGTGCCAGCAGCCTAGGGGGAGCGGGACTATCCTACGAGCAGTACTTC
V gene: TRBV6-5; clone size: few; J gene: TRBJ2-1; D gene: TRBD2; CDR3 protein: CASSSASGRSNEQFF; CDR3 DNA: TGTGCCAGCAGTTCCGCTAGCGGGAGGAGCAATGAGCAGTTCTTC
V gene: TRBV6-5; clone size: many; J gene: TRBJ2-1; D gene: NA; CDR3 protein: CASSSDYSSYNEQFF; CDR3 DNA: TGTGCCAGCAGTTCCGACTATAGCTCCTACAATGAGCAGTTCTTC
V gene: TRBV28; clone size: many; J gene: TRBJ2-1; D gene: TRBD2; CDR3 protein: CASSFASSGRNEQFF; CDR3 DNA: TGTGCCAGCAGTTTTGCTTCTAGCGGGAGGAATGAGCAGTTCTTC
V gene: TRBV28; clone size: few; J gene: TRBJ2-7; D gene: NA; CDR3 protein: CASSLTRSSYEQYF; CDR3 DNA: TGTGCCAGCAGTTTAACACGGAGCTCCTACGAGCAGTACTTC
V gene: TRBV6-2/TRBV6-3; clone size: many; J gene: TRBJ1-1; D gene: NA; CDR3 protein: CASSYSGRPRTEAFF; CDR3 DNA: TGTGCCAGCAGTTACTCCGGACGCCCAAGGACTGAAGCTTTCTTT
V gene: TRBV2; clone size: many; J gene: TRBJ1-5; D gene: NA; CDR3 protein: CASSRDSNQPQHF; CDR3 DNA: TGTGCCAGCAGTCGAGACAGCAATCAGCCCCAGCATTTT
V gene: TRBV3-1; clone size: many; J gene: TRBJ2-7; D gene: TRBD1; CDR3 protein: CASSPTGTENYEQYF; CDR3 DNA: TGTGCCAGCAGCCCAACCGGGACAGAAAACTACGAGCAGTACTTC
V gene: TRBV19; clone size: many; J gene: TRBJ1-5; D gene: NA; CDR3 protein: CASSIWLYQPQHF; CDR3 DNA: TGTGCCAGTAGTATATGGTTATATCAGCCCCAGCATTTT
V gene: TRBV5-1; clone size: many; J gene: TRBJ2-4; D gene: TRBD2; CDR3 protein: CASSLGGGAAKNIQYF; CDR3 DNA: TGCGCCAGCAGCTTGGGCGGGGGTGCAGCCAAAAACATTCAGTACTTC
V gene: TRBV2; clone size: many; J gene: TRBJ2-5; D gene: NA; CDR3 protein: CASSGPSETQYF; CDR3 DNA: TGTGCCAGCAGTGGGCCCTCCGAGACCCAGTACTTC
V gene: TRBV7-9; clone size: few; J gene: TRBJ2-1; D gene: NA; CDR3 protein: CASTEAGYNEQFF; CDR3 DNA: TGTGCCAGCACCGAAGCGGGTTACAATGAGCAGTTCTTC
V gene: TRBV3-1; clone size: many; J gene: TRBJ2-1; D gene: TRBD2; CDR3 protein: CASSPPSSGSRNEQFF; CDR3 DNA: TGTGCCAGCAGCCCGCCCTCTAGCGGGAGCAGGAATGAGCAGTTCTTC
V gene: TRBV11-2; clone size: many; J gene: TRBJ2-1; D gene: NA; CDR3 protein: CASSQGLSYNEQFF; CDR3 DNA: TGTGCCAGCAGCCAGGGGCTCTCCTACAATGAGCAGTTCTTC